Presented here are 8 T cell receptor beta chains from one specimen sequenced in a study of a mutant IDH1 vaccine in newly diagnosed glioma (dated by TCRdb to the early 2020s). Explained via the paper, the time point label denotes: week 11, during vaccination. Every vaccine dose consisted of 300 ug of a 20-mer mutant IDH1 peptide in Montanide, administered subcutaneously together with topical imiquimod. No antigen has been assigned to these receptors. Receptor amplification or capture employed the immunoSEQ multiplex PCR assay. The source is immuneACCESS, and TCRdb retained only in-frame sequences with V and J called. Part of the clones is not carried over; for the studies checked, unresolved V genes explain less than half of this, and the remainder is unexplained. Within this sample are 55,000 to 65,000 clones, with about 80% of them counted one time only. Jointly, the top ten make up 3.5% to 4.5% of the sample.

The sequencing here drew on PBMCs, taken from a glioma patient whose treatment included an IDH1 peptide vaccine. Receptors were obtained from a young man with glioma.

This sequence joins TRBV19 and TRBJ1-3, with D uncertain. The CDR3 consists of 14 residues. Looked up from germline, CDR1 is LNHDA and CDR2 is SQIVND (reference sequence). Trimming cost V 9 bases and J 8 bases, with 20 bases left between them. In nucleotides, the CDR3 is TGTGCCAGCTCCTCGATAGGGATTATGGACACCATATATTTT. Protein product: CASSSIGIMDTIYF.

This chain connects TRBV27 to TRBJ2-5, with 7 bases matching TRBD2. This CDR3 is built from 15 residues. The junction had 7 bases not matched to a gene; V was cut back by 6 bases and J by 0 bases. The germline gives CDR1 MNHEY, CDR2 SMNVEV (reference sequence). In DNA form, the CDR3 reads TGTGCCAGCAGGGGGGGGTGGTCGTACCAAGAGACCCAGTACTTC. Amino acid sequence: CASRGGWSYQETQYF.

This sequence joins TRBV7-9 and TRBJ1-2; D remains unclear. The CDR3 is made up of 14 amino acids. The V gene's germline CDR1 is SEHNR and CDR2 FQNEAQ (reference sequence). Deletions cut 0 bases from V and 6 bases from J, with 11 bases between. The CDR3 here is CASSLALPDHGYTF. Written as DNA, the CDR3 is TGTGCCAGCAGCTTAGCGTTGCCAGACCATGGCTACACCTTC.

The DNA of the CDR3 is TGTGCCAGTAGCTACAGCGTTGACTCTGGAAACACCATATATTTT. This encodes CASSYSVDSGNTIYF. The V and J genes are TRBV19 and TRBJ1-3; no definite D call. The V gene's germline CDR1 is LNHDA and CDR2 SQIVND (reference sequence). CDR3 length: 15 residues. V gave up 6 bases and J gave up 0 bases, with 12 bases separating them.

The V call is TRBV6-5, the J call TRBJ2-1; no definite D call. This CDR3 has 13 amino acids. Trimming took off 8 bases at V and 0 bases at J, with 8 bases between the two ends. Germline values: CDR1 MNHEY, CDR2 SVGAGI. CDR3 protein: CASSEGSYNEQFF. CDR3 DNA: TGTGCCAGCTCAGAAGGCTCCTACAATGAGCAGTTCTTC.

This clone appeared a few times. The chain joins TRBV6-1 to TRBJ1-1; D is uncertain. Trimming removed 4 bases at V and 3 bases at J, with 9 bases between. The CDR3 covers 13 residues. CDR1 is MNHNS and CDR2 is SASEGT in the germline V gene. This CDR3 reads CASSAMRDTEAFF. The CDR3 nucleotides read TGTGCCAGCAGTGCGATGAGAGACACTGAAGCTTTCTTT.

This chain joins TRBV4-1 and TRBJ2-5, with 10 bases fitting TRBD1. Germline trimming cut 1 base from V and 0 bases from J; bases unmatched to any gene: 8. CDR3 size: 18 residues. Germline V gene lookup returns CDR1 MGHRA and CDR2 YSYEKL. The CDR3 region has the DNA TGCGCCAGCAGCCAAGTCGACAGGGGGCTAGTCTACCAAGAGACCCAGTACTTC. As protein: CASSQVDRGLVYQETQYF.

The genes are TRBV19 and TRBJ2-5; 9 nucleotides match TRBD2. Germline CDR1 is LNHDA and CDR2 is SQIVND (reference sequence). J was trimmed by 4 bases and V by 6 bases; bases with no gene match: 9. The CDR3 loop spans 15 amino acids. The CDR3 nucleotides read TGTGCCAGTAGATCCGGCGGGGGGGCTTCAGAGACCCAGTACTTC. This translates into CASRSGGGASETQYF.